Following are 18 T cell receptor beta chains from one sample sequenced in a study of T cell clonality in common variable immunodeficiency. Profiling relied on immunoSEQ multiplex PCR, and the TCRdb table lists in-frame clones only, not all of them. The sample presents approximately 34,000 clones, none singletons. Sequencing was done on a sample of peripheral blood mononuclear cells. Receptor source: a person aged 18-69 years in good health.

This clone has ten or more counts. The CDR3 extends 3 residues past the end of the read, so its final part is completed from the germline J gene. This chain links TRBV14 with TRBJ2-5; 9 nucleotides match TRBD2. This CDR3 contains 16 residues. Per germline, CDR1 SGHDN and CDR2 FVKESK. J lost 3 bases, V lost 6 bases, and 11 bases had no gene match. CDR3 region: CASSLGVTSGEETQYF. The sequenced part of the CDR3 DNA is TGTGCCAGCAGTTTAGGCGTGACTAGCGGTGAAGAGACC. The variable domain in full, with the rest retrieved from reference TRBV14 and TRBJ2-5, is EAGVTQFPSHSVIEKGQTVTLRCDPISGHDNLYWYRRVMGKEIKFLLHFVKESKQDESGMPNNRFLAERTGGTYSTLKVQPAELEDSGVYFCASSLGVTSGEETQYFGPGTRLLVL.

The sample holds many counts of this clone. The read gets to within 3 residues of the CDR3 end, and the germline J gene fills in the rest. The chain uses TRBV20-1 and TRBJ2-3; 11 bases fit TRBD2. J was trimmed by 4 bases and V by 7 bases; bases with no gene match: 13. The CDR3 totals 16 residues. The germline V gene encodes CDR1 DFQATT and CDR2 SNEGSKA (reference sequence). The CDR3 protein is CSETSGTLRAPDTQYF. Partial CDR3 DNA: TGCAGTGAGACTAGCGGGACTCTACGGGCCCCAGATACG.

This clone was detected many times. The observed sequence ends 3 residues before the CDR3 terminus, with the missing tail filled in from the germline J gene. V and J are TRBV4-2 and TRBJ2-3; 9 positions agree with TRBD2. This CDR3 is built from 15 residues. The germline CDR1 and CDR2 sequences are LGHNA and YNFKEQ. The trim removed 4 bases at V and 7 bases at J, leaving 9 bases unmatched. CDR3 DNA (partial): TGTGCCAGCAGCCCCGGGACTAGCACTCCGAATACG. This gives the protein CASSPGTSTPNT. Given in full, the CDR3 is CASSPGTSTPNTQYF.

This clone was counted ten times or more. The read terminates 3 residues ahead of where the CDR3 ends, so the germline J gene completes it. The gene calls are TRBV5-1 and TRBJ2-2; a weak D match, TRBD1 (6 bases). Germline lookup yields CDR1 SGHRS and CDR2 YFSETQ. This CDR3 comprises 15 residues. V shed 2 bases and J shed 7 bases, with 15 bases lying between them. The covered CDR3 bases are TGCGCCAGCAGCTTCGAGAGGGGGTCGAGCGGGGAG. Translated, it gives CASSFERGSSGE. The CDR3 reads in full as CASSFERGSSGELFF.

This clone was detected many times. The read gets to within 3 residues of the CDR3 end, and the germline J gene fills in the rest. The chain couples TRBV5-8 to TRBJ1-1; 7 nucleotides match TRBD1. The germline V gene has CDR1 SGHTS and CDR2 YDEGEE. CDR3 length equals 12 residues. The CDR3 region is CASSLRQGLAFF. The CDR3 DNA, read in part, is TGTGCCAGCAGCTTAAGACAGGGCTTG.

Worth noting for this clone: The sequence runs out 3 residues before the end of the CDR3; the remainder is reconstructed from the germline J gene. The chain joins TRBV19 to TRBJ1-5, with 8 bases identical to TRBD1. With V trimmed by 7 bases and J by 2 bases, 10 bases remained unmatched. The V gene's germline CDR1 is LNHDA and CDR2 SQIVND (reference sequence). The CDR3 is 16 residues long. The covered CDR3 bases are TGTGCCAGTACCCGGACAGGGCCTTATGGCAATCAGCCC. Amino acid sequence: CASTRTGPYGNQP. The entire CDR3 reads CASTRTGPYGNQPQHF.

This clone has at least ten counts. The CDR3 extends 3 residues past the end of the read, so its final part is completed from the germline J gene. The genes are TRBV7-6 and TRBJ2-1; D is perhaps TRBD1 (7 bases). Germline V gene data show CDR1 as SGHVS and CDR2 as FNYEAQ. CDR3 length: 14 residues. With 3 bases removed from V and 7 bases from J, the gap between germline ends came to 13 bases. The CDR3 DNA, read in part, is TGTGCCAGCAGCTTTGGGCCAGGGGGGAATGAG. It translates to CASSFGPGGNE. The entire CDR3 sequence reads CASSFGPGGNEQFF.

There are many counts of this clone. The sequenced part of the CDR3 DNA is TGCAGTGCCGCGGACAGGGCCCGCTCTGGAAACACC. Amino acids: CSAADRARSGNT. The full CDR3 is CSAADRARSGNTIYF. The gene calls are TRBV20-1 and TRBJ1-3; 8 bases line up with TRBD1. The DNA ends 3 residues before the CDR3 does, and the rest of the CDR3 is filled in from the germline J gene. This CDR3 region has 15 residues. The trim removed 6 bases at V and 0 bases at J, leaving 7 bases unmatched. Germline CDR1 is DFQATT and CDR2 is SNEGSKA (reference sequence).

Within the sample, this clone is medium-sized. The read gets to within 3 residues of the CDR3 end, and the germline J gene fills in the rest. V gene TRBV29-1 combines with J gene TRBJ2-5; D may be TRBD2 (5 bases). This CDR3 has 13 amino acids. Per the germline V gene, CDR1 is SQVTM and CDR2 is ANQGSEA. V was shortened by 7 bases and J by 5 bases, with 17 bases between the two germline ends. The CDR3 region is CSDRAVLGETQYF. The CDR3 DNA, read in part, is TGCAGCGATCGAGCGGTCCTCGGGGAGACC.

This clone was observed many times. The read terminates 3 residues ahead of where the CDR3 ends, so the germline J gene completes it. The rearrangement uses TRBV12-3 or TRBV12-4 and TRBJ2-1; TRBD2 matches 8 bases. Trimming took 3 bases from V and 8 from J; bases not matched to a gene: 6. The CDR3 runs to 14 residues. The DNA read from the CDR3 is TGTGCCAGCAGTTTGCGGGGGACTAGTCATGAG. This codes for CASSLRGTSHE. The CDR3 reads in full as CASSLRGTSHEQFF.

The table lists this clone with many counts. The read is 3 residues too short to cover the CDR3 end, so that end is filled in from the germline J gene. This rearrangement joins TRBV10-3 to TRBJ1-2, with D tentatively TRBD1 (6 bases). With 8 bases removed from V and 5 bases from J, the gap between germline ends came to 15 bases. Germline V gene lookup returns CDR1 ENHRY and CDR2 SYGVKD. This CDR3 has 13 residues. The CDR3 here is CAIGPGQSYGYTF. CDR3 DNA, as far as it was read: TGTGCCATCGGACCTGGACAGTCGTATGGC.

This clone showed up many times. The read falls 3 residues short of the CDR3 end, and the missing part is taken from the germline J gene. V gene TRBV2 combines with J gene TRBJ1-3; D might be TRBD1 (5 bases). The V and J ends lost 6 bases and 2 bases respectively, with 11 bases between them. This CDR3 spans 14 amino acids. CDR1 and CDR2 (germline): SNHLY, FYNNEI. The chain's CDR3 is CASRDSSTGNTIYF. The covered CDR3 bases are TGTGCCAGCAGAGACAGTAGTACTGGAAACACC.

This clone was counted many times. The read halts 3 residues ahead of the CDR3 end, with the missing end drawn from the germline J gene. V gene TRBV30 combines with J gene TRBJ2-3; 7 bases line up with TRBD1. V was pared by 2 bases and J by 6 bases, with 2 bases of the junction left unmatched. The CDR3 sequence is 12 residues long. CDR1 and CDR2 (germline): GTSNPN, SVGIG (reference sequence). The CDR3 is CAWSMTGDTQYF. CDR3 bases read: TGTGCCTGGAGTATGACAGGGGATACG.

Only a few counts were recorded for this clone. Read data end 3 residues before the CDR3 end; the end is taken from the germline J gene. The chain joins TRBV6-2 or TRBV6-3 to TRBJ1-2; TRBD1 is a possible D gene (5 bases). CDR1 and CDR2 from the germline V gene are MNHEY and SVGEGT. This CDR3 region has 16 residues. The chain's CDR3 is CASSPAGTRNYNDYTF. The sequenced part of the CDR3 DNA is TGTGCCAGCAGCCCGGCCGGGACTAGGAATTACAATGAC.

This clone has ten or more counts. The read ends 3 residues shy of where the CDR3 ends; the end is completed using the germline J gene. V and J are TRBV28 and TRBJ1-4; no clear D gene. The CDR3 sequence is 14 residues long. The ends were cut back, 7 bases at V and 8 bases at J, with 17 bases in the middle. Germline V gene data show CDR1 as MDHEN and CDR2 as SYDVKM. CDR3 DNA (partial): TGTGCCAGCACGAGCCCCGGGCGGGGAGAAAAA. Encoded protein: CASTSPGRGEK. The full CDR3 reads CASTSPGRGEKLFF.

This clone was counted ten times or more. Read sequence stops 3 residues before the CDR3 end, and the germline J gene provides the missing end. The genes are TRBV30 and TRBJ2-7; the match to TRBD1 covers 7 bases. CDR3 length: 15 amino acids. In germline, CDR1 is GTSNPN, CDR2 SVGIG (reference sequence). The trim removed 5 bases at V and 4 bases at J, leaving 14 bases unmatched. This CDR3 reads CAWEARTGLGYEQYF. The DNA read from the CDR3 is TGTGCCTGGGAAGCCCGGACAGGTCTCGGTTACGAG.

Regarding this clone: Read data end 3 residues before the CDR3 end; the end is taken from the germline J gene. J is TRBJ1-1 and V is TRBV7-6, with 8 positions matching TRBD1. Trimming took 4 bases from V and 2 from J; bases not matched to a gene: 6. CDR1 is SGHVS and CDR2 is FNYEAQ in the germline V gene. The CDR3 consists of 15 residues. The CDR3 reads CASSSRTGYNTEAFF. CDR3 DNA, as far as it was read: TGTGCCAGCAGCTCAAGGACAGGGTATAACACTGAA.

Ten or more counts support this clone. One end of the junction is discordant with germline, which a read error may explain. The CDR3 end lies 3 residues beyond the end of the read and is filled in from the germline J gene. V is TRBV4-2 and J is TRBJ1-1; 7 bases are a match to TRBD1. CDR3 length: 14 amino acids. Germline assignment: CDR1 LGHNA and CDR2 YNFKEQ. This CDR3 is CASSPGGGDTEAFF. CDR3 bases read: TGCGCCAGCAGCCCAGGGGGTGGGGACACTGAA.